These T cell receptor beta chains were read from a single sample in a study of T cell repertoires in cytomegalovirus infection. No antigen has been assigned to these receptors. Using its own MiXCR run on the reads, TCRdb lists one record per CDR3 protein. The profile covers approximately 43,000 distinct CDR3 sequences, with 20% to 25% appearing a single time and less than 20% taken by the ten largest. Sequenced: PBMCs, sequenced either directly or after in vitro stimulation (not recorded which). These receptors all come from a human donor in good health (CMV status not recorded). Some clones in this sample may be carry-over from other donors' samples. The CDR3 runs from the conserved cysteine through the conserved F or W. Fields, in order: CDR3 protein, CDR3 DNA, V gene, D gene, clone size, J gene. D genes are given only for firm matches. Part of the rows lack a size; the others show once, few, many or a class for expanded clones.

CAISEGYYSTDTQYF	TGTGCCATCAGTGAGGGTTACTATTCCACAGATACGCAGTATTTT	TRBV10-3	-	-	TRBJ2-3
CASSLLAGASGTDTQYF	TGTGCCAGCAGCTTGCTAGCGGGGGCTTCTGGGACAGATACGCAGTATTTT	TRBV7-9	TRBD2	many	TRBJ2-3
CASSFQYMYGDGELFF	TGTGCCAGCAGTTTCCAGTACATGTATGGCGACGGGGAGCTGTTTTTT	TRBV12-3/TRBV12-4	-	many	TRBJ2-2
CASSPGTSFDTQYF	TGTGCCAGCAGTCCTGGGACTAGCTTTGATACGCAGTATTTT	TRBV12-3/TRBV12-4	TRBD2	-	TRBJ2-3
CASSLRAGDEKLFF	TGTGCCAGCAGCTTACGGGCAGGGGATGAAAAACTGTTTTTT	TRBV7-6	-	many	TRBJ1-4
CASSLRSGPQETQYF	TGTGCCAGCAGCTTAAGATCGGGGCCCCAAGAGACCCAGTACTTC	TRBV7-9	-	many	TRBJ2-5
CASSSVELQPQHF	TGTGCCAGCAGTTCGGTCGAGCTTCAGCCCCAGCATTTT	TRBV6-2/TRBV6-3	-	-	TRBJ1-5
CSVEAEGTQYF	TGCAGCGTTGAGGCAGAAGGTACGCAGTATTTT	TRBV29-1	-	-	TRBJ2-3
CSARDWGLAGNEQFF	TGCAGTGCGCGTGACTGGGGACTAGCGGGCAATGAGCAGTTCTTC	TRBV20-1	TRBD2	few	TRBJ2-1
CAWTSGSALVEQYF	TGTGCCTGGACTAGCGGGAGTGCTTTGGTCGAGCAGTACTTC	TRBV30	TRBD2	-	TRBJ2-7
CASSHEGGPEAFF	TGTGCCAGCAGCCACGAAGGGGGGCCTGAAGCTTTCTTT	TRBV7-8	-	many	TRBJ1-1
CASSPSSSNTGELFF	TGTGCCAGCTCACCATCAAGCTCGAACACCGGGGAGCTGTTTTTT	TRBV18	-	-	TRBJ2-2
CASSFPNTRTQYF	TGTGCCAGCAGCTTTCCAAACACGCGGACCCAGTACTTC	TRBV7-2	-	many	TRBJ2-5
CASSESMWGGSYNEQFF	TGCGCCAGCAGTGAGTCGATGTGGGGGGGCTCCTACAATGAGCAGTTCTTC	TRBV10-1	TRBD2	-	TRBJ2-1
CANRRVGIDSPLHF	TGTGCCAACAGACGAGTCGGTATCGACTCACCCCTCCACTTT	TRBV7-2	-	many	TRBJ1-6
CACGHNTEAFF	TGTGCATGTGGGCACAACACTGAAGCTTTCTTT	TRBV7-9	-	few	TRBJ1-1
CASSSPGQGLYEQYF	TGTGCCAGCAGTTCACCGGGACAGGGGTTGTACGAGCAGTACTTC	TRBV12-3/TRBV12-4	TRBD1	-	TRBJ2-7
CAISEPNRGGYGYTF	TGTGCCATCAGTGAGCCGAACCGGGGTGGCTATGGCTACACCTTC	TRBV10-3	-	many	TRBJ1-2
CSASRAGIYEQYF	TGCAGTGCTAGTAGAGCGGGAATCTACGAGCAGTACTTC	TRBV20-1	TRBD2	-	TRBJ2-7
CASSKGTTYTQYF	TGTGCCAGCAGTAAGGGGACTACATATACGCAGTATTTT	TRBV6-1	TRBD2	many	TRBJ2-3
CASSLEYGTGATLSGNTIYF	TGTGCCAGCAGCTTAGAATATGGGACAGGAGCAACTCTGTCTGGAAACACCATATATTTT	TRBV7-8	TRBD1	hyperexpanded	TRBJ1-3
CAISDREDTDTQYF	TGTGCCATCAGCGACAGGGAGGACACAGATACGCAGTATTTT	TRBV10-3	-	many	TRBJ2-3
CASSVNEETQYF	TGTGCCAGCAGCGTAAATGAAGAGACCCAGTACTTC	TRBV9	-	-	TRBJ2-5
CASTLGAGGQPQHF	TGTGCCAGTACCCTCGGGGCAGGTGGACAGCCCCAGCATTTT	TRBV19	-	many	TRBJ1-5
CASSLLASGVYEQYF	TGTGCCAGCAGTTTATTGGCTAGCGGCGTCTACGAGCAGTACTTC	TRBV27	TRBD2	few	TRBJ2-7
CSAQEAGAITDTQYF	TGCAGTGCCCAGGAAGCGGGGGCCATCACAGATACGCAGTATTTT	TRBV20-1	TRBD2	-	TRBJ2-3
CSVVGTGDHNEQFF	TGCAGCGTTGTAGGGACAGGGGATCACAATGAGCAGTTCTTC	TRBV29-1	TRBD1	few	TRBJ2-1
CASSLLTGYGEKLFF	TGTGCCAGCAGTTTATTGACAGGGTATGGTGAAAAACTGTTTTTT	TRBV7-6	TRBD1	many	TRBJ1-4
CASSSGGRETQYF	TGTGCCAGCTCCTCGGGGGGAAGAGAGACCCAGTACTTC	TRBV12-3/TRBV12-4	TRBD2	many	TRBJ2-5
CASSGLAGTGLNEKLFF	TGTGCCAGCAGCGGTCTAGCCGGGACAGGGCTTAATGAAAAACTGTTTTTT	TRBV5-8	TRBD1	-	TRBJ1-4
CASRGQGLTGELFF	TGTGCCAGCAGGGGACAGGGGTTGACCGGGGAGCTGTTTTTT	TRBV6-1	TRBD1	-	TRBJ2-2
CASSLEMGPNYEQYF	TGTGCCAGCAGCCTCGAAATGGGACCAAATTACGAGCAGTACTTC	TRBV7-8	-	many	TRBJ2-7
CSVPRSGRSGSTDTQYF	TGCAGTGTACCGAGAAGCGGGAGGTCAGGGAGCACAGATACGCAGTATTTT	TRBV20-1	TRBD2	many	TRBJ2-3
CASSYTSGRENEQFF	TGTGCCAGCAGCTACACTAGCGGGAGGGAAAATGAGCAGTTCTTC	TRBV7-2	TRBD2	-	TRBJ2-1
CSALRSPYQETQYF	TGCAGTGCACTTAGGTCCCCGTACCAAGAGACCCAGTACTTC	TRBV20-1	-	few	TRBJ2-5
CASSLRGQGISPLHF	TGTGCCAGCAGCTTAAGGGGACAGGGGATTTCACCCCTCCACTTT	TRBV7-2	TRBD1	many	TRBJ1-6
CASTPTGGYTGELFF	TGTGCCAGTACCCCGACAGGGGGCTACACCGGGGAGCTGTTTTTT	TRBV19	TRBD1	few	TRBJ2-2
CASGDNEQYF	TGTGCCAGCGGGGATAACGAGCAGTACTTC	TRBV7-8	-	-	TRBJ2-7
CSARDSRRNEAFF	TGCAGTGCTAGAGACTCTAGGCGAAATGAAGCTTTCTTT	TRBV20-1	-	many	TRBJ1-1
CASSSSVTANYGYTF	TGTGCCAGCAGCTCATCGGTGACAGCTAACTATGGCTACACCTTC	TRBV7-2	-	many	TRBJ1-2
CASSQLRQGARGYTF	TGTGCCAGTAGCCAACTTCGGCAGGGGGCTCGGGGCTACACCTTC	TRBV19	TRBD1	-	TRBJ1-2
CASSPLAGLNEQFF	TGTGCCAGCAGCCCACTAGCGGGCCTCAATGAGCAGTTCTTC	TRBV9	TRBD2	few	TRBJ2-1
CASRDRGLVDSPLHF	TGTGCCAGCAGGGACAGGGGTTTAGTTGATTCACCCCTCCACTTT	TRBV6-5	TRBD1	once	TRBJ1-6
CASSPRDKETQYF	TGTGCCAGCAGCCCCCGGGACAAAGAGACCCAGTACTTC	TRBV6-2/TRBV6-3	-	-	TRBJ2-5
CASSMSGGPAWNF	TGTGCCAGCAGCATGAGCGGCGGACCAGCTTGGAACTTC	TRBV7-9	-	few	TRBJ1-2
CASRSRTNEKLFF	TGTGCCAGCAGGTCCAGGACTAATGAAAAACTGTTTTTT	TRBV6-1	-	many	TRBJ1-4
CASSSPLGWGLNEQFF	TGTGCCAGCAGTTCCCCCCTAGGGTGGGGTCTCAATGAGCAGTTCTTC	TRBV27	-	-	TRBJ2-1
CASFTRTGPNEQFF	TGTGCCAGCTTCACTAGGACAGGCCCCAATGAGCAGTTCTTC	TRBV28	TRBD1	-	TRBJ2-1
CASSGLAGAGDTQYF	TGTGCCAGCAGTGGACTAGCGGGAGCGGGAGATACGCAGTATTTT	TRBV2	TRBD2	-	TRBJ2-3